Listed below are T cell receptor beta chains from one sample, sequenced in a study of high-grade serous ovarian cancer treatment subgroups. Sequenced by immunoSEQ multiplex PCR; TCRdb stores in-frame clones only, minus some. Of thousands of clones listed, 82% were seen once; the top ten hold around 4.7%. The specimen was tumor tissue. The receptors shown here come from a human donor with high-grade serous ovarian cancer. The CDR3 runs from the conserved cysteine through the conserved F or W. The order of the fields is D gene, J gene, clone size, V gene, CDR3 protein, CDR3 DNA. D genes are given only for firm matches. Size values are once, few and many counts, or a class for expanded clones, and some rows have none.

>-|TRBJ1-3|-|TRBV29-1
CSVVAGSGNTIYF
TGCAGCGTTGTCGCAGGCTCTGGAAACACCATATATTTT
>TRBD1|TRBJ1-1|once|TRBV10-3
CAIRVGQGIDDEAFF
TGTGCCATCCGTGTGGGACAGGGGATTGATGATGAAGCTTTCTTT
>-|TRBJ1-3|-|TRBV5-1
CASSLSGEGNTIYF
TGCGCCAGCAGCTTGTCCGGGGAAGGAAACACCATATATTTT
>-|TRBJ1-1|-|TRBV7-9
CASSLGVRSEAFF
TGTGCCAGCAGCTTAGGGGTCCGCTCTGAAGCTTTCTTT
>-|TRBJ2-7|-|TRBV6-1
CASKRGSPGTYEQYF
TGTGCCAGCAAAAGAGGCAGTCCAGGTACCTACGAGCAGTACTTC
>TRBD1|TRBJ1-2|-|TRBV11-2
CASSLVYGDRDGYTF
TGTGCCAGCAGCTTAGTTTACGGGGACAGGGACGGCTACACCTTC
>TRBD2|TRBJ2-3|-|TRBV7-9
CASSLKILAGGRVDTQYF
TGTGCCAGCAGCTTAAAGATCCTAGCGGGGGGCCGCGTGGATACGCAGTATTTT
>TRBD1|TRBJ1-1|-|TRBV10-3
CAAFSRDRGSGNTEAFF
TGTGCCGCCTTCTCCCGGGACAGGGGGAGCGGGAACACTGAAGCTTTCTTT
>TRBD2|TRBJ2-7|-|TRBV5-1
CASSWGTSGGDEQYF
TGCGCCAGCAGCTGGGGGACTAGCGGGGGCGACGAGCAGTACTTC
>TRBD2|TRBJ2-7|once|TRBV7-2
CASSLASGGISYEQYF
TGTGCCAGCAGCTTAGCGAGCGGGGGGATCTCCTACGAGCAGTACTTC
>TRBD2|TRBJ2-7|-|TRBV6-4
CASSDRPGTSGGALGSYEQYF
TGTGCCAGCAGTGACCGGCCTGGGACTAGCGGGGGGGCCTTGGGGTCCTACGAGCAGTACTTC
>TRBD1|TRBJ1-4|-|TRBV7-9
CASSDIRTGRGEKLFF
TGTGCCAGCAGCGACATCCGGACAGGGCGAGGGGAAAAACTGTTTTTT
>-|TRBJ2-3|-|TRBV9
CASSVVDLGTPTPTDTQYF
TGTGCCAGCAGCGTAGTGGACTTGGGTACCCCCACGCCCACAGATACGCAGTATTTT
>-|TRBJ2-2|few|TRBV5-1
CASSAYRNTGELFF
TGCGCCAGCAGCGCATACAGAAACACCGGGGAGCTGTTTTTT
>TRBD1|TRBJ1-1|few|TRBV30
CAWATGVDTEAFF
TGTGCCTGGGCTACAGGGGTCGACACTGAAGCTTTCTTT
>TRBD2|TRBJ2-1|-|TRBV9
CASSPLAGYNEQFF
TGTGCCAGCAGTCCGCTAGCGGGCTACAATGAGCAGTTCTTC
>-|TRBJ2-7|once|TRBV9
CASSFRPRDEQYF
TGTGCCAGCAGCTTTCGACCTCGCGACGAGCAGTACTTC
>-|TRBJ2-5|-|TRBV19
CASSIEKGPGFATQYF
TGTGCCAGTAGTATAGAAAAGGGACCTGGGTTCGCGACCCAGTACTTC
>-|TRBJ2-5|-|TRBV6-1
CASSEGQGVGTQYF
TGTGCCAGCAGTGAAGGGCAGGGAGTAGGGACCCAGTACTTC
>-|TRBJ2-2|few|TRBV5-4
CASSLERFTGELFF
TGTGCCAGCAGTTTGGAGCGTTTCACCGGGGAGCTGTTTTTT
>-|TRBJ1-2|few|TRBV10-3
CAISETGPNYGYTF
TGTGCCATCAGTGAGACAGGGCCCAACTATGGCTACACCTTC
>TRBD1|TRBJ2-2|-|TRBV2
CASSAWTGGGGELFF
TGTGCCAGCAGTGCCTGGACAGGGGGGGGCGGGGAGCTGTTTTTT
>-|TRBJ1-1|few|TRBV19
CASSPLIGGGTEAFF
TGTGCCAGTAGTCCCCTAATCGGGGGCGGTACTGAAGCTTTCTTT
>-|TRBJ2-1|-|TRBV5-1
CASSLESNSYNEQFF
TGCGCCAGCAGCTTGGAGAGCAACTCCTACAATGAGCAGTTCTTC
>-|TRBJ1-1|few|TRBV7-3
CASSSGWDTEAFF
TGTGCCAGCAGCTCCGGGTGGGACACTGAAGCTTTCTTT
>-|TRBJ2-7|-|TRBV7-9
CASSDTRTDPYEQYF
TGTGCCAGCAGCGATACCAGGACAGACCCCTACGAGCAGTACTTC
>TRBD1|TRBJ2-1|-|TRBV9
CASSVSGTGGLDEQFF
TGTGCCAGCAGCGTGTCCGGGACAGGGGGCTTGGATGAGCAGTTCTTC
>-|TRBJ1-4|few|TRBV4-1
CASSKLDRATNEKLFF
TGCGCCAGCAGCAAATTGGACCGAGCAACTAATGAAAAACTGTTTTTT
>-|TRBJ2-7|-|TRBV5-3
CCDFEQYF
TGTTGTGACTTTGAGCAGTACTTC
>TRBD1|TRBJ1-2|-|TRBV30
CASIVPGTGYGYTF
TGTGCCTCCATAGTTCCTGGGACAGGTTATGGCTACACCTTC
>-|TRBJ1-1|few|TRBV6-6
CASRGPNTEAFF
TGTGCCAGCAGGGGTCCGAACACTGAAGCTTTCTTT
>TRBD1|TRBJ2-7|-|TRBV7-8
CASSLSAGTGALYEQYF
TGTGCCAGCAGCTTATCTGCCGGGACAGGAGCCCTCTACGAGCAGTACTTC
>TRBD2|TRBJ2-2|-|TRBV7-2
CASSSGTSGLSELFF
TGTGCCAGCAGCTCCGGGACTAGCGGGCTTTCGGAGCTGTTTTTT
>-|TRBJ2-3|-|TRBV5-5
CASSLASLTDTQYF
TGTGCCAGCAGCTTGGCGTCTCTCACAGATACGCAGTATTTT
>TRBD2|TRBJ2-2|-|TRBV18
CASSTSGRDTGELFF
TGTGCCAGCTCAACTAGCGGGCGGGACACCGGGGAGCTGTTTTTT
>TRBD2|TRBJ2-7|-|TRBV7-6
CASSPSGGAYEQYF
TGTGCCAGCAGCCCAAGCGGGGGGGCTTACGAGCAGTACTTC
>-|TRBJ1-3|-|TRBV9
CASSVGSGNTIYF
TGTGCCAGCAGCGTAGGCTCTGGAAACACCATATATTTT
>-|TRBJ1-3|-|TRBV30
CAWSVPRVFESSGNTIYF
TGTGCCTGGAGTGTACCCAGGGTCTTCGAGAGCTCTGGAAACACCATATATTTT
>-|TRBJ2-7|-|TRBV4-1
CASSLNREEGGQYF
TGCGCCAGCAGCCTAAACAGGGAAGAGGGTGGGCAGTACTTC
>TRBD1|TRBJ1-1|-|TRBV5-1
CASSVFGQGAEAFF
TGCGCCAGCAGCGTTTTCGGACAGGGCGCTGAAGCTTTCTTT
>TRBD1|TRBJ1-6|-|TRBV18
CASSPFGGTDPSPLHF
TGTGCCAGCTCACCGTTCGGTGGGACAGACCCGTCACCCCTCCACTTT
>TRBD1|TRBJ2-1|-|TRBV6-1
CASRKRGHYEQFF
TGTGCCAGCAGGAAGAGGGGGCACTATGAGCAGTTCTTC
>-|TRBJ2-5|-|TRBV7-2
CASSQLQRETQYF
TGTGCCAGCAGCCAATTACAGAGGGAGACCCAGTACTTC
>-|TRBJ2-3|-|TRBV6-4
CASSDYPGGADTQYF
TGTGCCAGCAGTGACTATCCGGGCGGGGCAGATACGCAGTATTTT
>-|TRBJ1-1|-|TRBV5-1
CASSLLGPVNTEAFF
TGCGCCAGCAGCTTGTTGGGGCCGGTGAACACTGAAGCTTTCTTT
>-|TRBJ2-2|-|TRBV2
CASSEEAGANTGELFF
TGTGCCAGCAGTGAAGAGGCCGGAGCGAACACCGGGGAGCTGTTTTTT
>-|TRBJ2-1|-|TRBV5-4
CASSPRPGESVDNEQFF
TGTGCCAGCAGCCCACGCCCCGGAGAGAGCGTCGACAATGAGCAGTTCTTC
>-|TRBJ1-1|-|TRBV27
CASSPPGGWTEAFF
TGTGCCAGCAGTCCCCCCGGGGGGTGGACTGAAGCTTTCTTT
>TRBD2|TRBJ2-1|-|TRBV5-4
CASSLYWTSGGDTGEQFF
TGTGCCAGCAGTTTATATTGGACTAGCGGGGGGGATACAGGTGAGCAGTTCTTC
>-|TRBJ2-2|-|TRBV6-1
CASSFSTGELFF
TGTGCCAGCAGTTTCTCAACCGGGGAGCTGTTTTTT
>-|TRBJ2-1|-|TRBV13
CASSLPGLVEDEQFF
TGTGCCAGCAGCTTACCTGGTTTAGTGGAGGATGAGCAGTTCTTC
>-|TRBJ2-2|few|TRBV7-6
CASSSWPGTGELFF
TGTGCCAGCAGCTCCTGGCCCGGCACCGGGGAGCTGTTTTTT
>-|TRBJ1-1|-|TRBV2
CASNKRRTPDTEAFF
TGTGCCAGCAATAAGCGACGGACACCTGACACTGAAGCTTTCTTT
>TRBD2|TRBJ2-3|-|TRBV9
CASSVGVGGNTDTQYF
TGTGCCAGCAGCGTAGGGGTGGGGGGGAACACAGATACGCAGTATTTT
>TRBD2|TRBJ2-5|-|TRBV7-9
CASILAGGPGQETQYF
TGTGCCAGCATCCTAGCGGGGGGGCCAGGTCAAGAGACCCAGTACTTC
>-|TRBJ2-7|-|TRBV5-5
CASSFGQIYEQYF
TGTGCCAGCAGCTTCGGACAGATCTACGAGCAGTACTTC
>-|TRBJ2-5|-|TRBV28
CASSLWRGLEETQYF
TGTGCCAGCAGTTTATGGCGGGGGCTCGAAGAGACCCAGTACTTC
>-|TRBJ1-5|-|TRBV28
CASSQDRGGYQPQHF
TGTGCCAGCAGTCAGGACCGAGGTGGGTATCAGCCCCAGCATTTT